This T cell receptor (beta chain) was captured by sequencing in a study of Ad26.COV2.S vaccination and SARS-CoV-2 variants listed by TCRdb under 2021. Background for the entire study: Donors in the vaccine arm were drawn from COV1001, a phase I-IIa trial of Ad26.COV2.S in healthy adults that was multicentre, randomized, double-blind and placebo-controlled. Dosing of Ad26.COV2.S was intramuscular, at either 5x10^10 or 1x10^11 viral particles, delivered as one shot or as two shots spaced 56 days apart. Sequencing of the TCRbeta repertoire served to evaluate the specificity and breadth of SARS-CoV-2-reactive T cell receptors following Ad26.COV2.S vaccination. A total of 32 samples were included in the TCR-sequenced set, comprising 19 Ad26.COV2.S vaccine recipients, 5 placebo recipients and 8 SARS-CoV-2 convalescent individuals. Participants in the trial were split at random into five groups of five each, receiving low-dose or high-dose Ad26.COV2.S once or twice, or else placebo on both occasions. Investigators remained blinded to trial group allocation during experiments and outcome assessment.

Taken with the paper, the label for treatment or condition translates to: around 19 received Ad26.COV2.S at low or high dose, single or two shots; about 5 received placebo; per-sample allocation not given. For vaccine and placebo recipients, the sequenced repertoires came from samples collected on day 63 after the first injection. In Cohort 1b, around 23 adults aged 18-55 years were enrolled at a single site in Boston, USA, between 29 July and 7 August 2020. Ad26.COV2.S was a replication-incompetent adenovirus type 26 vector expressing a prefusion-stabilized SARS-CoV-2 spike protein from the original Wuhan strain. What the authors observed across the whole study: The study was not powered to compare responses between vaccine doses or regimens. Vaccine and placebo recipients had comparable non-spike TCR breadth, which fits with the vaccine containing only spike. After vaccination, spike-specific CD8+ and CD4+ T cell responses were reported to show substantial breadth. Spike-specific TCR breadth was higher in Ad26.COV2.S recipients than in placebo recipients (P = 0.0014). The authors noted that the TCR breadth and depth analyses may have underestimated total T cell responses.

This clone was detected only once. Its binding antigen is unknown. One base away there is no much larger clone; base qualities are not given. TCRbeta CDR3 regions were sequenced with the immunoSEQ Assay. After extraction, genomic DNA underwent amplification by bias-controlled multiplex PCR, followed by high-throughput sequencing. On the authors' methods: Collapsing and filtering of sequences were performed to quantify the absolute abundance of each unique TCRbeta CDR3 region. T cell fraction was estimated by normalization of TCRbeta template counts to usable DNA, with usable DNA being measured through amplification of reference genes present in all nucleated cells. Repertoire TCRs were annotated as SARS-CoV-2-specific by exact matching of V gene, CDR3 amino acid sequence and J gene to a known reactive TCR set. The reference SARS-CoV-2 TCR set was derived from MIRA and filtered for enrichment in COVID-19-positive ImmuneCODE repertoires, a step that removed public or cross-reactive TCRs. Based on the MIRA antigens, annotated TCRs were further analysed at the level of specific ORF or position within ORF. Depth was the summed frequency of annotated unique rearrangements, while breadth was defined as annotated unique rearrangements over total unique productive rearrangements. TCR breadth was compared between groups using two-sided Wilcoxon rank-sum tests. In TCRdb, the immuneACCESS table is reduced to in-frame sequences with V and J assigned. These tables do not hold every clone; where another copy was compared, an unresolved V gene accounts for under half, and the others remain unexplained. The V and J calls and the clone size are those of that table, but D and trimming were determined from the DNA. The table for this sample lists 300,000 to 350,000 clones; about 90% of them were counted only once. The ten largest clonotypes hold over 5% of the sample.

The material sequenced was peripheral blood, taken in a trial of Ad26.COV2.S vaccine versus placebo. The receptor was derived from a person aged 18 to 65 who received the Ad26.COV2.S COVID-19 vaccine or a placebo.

The CDR3 has the sequence CASSKRRGASADTQYF. The DNA reads as follows: TGTGCCAGCAGCAAACGAAGGGGGGCCAGCGCAGATACGCAGTATTTT. The chain couples TRBV7-6 to TRBJ2-3; the D gene cannot be resolved beyond TRBD1 or TRBD2, each matching 6 bases. CDR1 and CDR2, looked up from the germline V gene, are SGHVS and FNYEAQ. From its cysteine to its phenylalanine, the CDR3 spans 16 amino acids. Only the CDR3 portion is preserved as DNA: 48 bases, with reading frame beginning at the first base. V is shortened by 5 bases, J by 4 bases, and the region joining them spans 19 bases.